This T cell receptor (beta chain) was recovered during a study of blood T cell repertoires in COVID-19 (dated by TCRdb to about 2020). Some background on the complete study: Collaborator samples came from the United States, Italy and Spain and covered acute and convalescent phases of COVID-19. The prospective study material was composed of cDNA or gDNA derived from T cells, B-cell-depleted T cells, or PBMCs. The repertoires were released in a freely available public database intended as a resource for research on the immune response to SARS-CoV-2. HLA class I and class II types, where available, came from metadata supplied by the sample provider rather than from assay-based typing. A de-identified subject ID, COVID-19 status, age in years and sex were almost always included in the sample metadata. Samples were obtained from the ongoing ImmuneRACE study (first 160 participants) and from 1,000 to 1,500 subjects provided by 6 global collaborators. Subjects who had been exposed to COVID-19, were actively infected with it, or had recovered from it provided the deeply sampled blood TCRbeta repertoires that made up the dataset. Overall results and qualifications from the work: Clinical and demographic metadata were provided uncurated, with the amount varying by source and participant.

From the germline V gene, CDR1 is SGHTA and CDR2 is FQGNSA. The CDR3, cysteine through phenylalanine, is 16 amino acids long. The DNA shown is the 48-base CDR3, in frame from base 1. At the junction V is shortened by 5 bases and J by 1 base; bases outside the gene matches: 3. The immunoSEQ Assay, a bias-controlled multiplex PCR, was used to amplify TCRbeta CDR3 regions from genomic DNA. As for how the authors treated the data: The number of nucleated cells in each sample was estimated from the amplification of reference gene primers within the assay. To quantify the absolute abundance of each unique TCRbeta CDR3 rearrangement, sequence reads were collapsed and filtered. Productive Simpson clonality was computed per sample as the square root of Simpson's diversity index over productive rearrangements. In TCRdb, the immuneACCESS table is reduced to in-frame sequences with V and J assigned. These tables do not hold every clone; where another copy was compared, an unresolved V gene accounts for under half, and the others remain unexplained. V, J and clone size are those of that table, while D and trimming were read from the DNA. The sample table holds about 130,000 clones, of which around 86% were seen once. The top ten clonotypes cover approximately 16% of the sample.

Another Seattle source contributed samples from volunteer blood donors who had recovered from COVID-19. Collaborating institutions collected whole blood in K2EDTA tubes following their own protocols. For TCRbeta analysis, collaborators shipped samples in one of three forms: frozen whole blood, isolated PBMCs, or DNA extracted from either of those sample types. On this clone: Its binding antigen is unknown. No much larger clone exists at a distance of one base, and base qualities are not known.

The receptor chain draws on TRBV7-2 and TRBJ2-5, with 14 middle bases fitting TRBD2. The material sequenced was peripheral blood. This sequence originates from a woman aged 45-65 years who had recovered from COVID-19. The CDR3 sequence is CASSQGLAGAQETQYF. The DNA sequence follows: TGTGCCAGCAGCCAGGGACTAGCGGGGGCCCAAGAGACCCAGTACTTC.